The subject of this entry is one T cell receptor beta chain. This clone is a singleton in its sample. Its binding antigen is unknown. Nothing much larger sits one base from this clone, and base qualities are not available. This specimen comes from a study of cytomegalovirus exposure and HLA in healthy donors (dated by TCRdb to about 2017). In terms of the full investigation: According to an earlier analysis of a few hundred of the donors, about 179 million T cells yielded 90 million to 130 million unique TCR beta sequences and roughly 280 Gb of sequence data. High-throughput TCR immunosequencing, statistical association of individual TCRs with disease status, and machine learning were combined to predict cytomegalovirus infection status. The genetic ancestry cluster associated with self-reported Caucasian donors included over 65% of the approximately 410 genotyped donors. Every discovery cohort repertoire had been produced on one sequencing platform. A few DR-DQ haplotypes were treated as single units for association and clustering because of strong linkage in the cohort. The study aimed to test whether signatures of past pathogen exposure could be identified by cataloging public T cell receptors. The study profiled the T cell repertoires of about 720 subjects by immunosequencing and related them to cytomegalovirus serostatus. Typing coverage varied by locus: about 620-630 donors for A, B, C, DRB1 and DQB1; roughly 510 for DQA1; nearly 610 for DPA1; under 490 for DPB1. Rather than using new phenotypic data, the later analysis identified candidate immune exposures from TCR beta sequences and from how often those sequences occurred across donors. In a later genetic analysis, genome-wide SNP genotypes for about 65% of the roughly 670 donors were used, and that subset was treated as a discovery cohort. An early release covering some 640 HLA-typed donors comprised about 310 gigabases of sequencing data and tens of millions of unique TCR sequences. In an earlier analysis of 587 of the donors, high-throughput TCR beta sequencing was used to judge whether each TCR beta V gene segment behaved as functional or pseudogenic. Donor age, sex, ethnicity and CMV serostatus were collected together with the repertoire data. A later analysis re-analyzed previously published TCR beta repertoires from about 600 donors and added high-resolution HLA genotyping to study TCR occurrence patterns. HLA typing included class I and class II loci at four-digit resolution. Across about 380 genotyped donors of the cohort, an average of approximately 220,000 unique TCR beta nucleotide sequences per donor were sequenced, and roughly a sixth of those sequences were non-productive. Besides the first cohort of hundreds of subjects, a separate validation cohort made up of roughly 130 different subjects was used. The investigation overall reported the following: Because HLA typing was unavailable for some donors at each locus, only the typed subset was used in association tests. The presence/absence analyses assumed that sequencing depth was roughly uniform across donors, and that assumption may not be true. According to a later genetic analysis, donors in an Asian-associated ancestry cluster had fewer N-insertions in productive TCRs than the approximately 700-donor mean. Linkage disequilibrium might explain the correlated functional status among segregating V segments, but an unknown experimental factor could not be ruled out. A total of about 180 TCR beta chains were listed by the study as associated with cytomegalovirus. Some IMGT-functional V segments, including TRBV6-2 and TRBV6-3, could not be distinguished by the 87-base-pair reads and were therefore excluded. Most CMV-associated TCR beta chains appeared to be HLA-restricted in a later analysis, and the HLA associations seemed to be driven largely by CMV exposure. This cohort had only TCR beta chains sequenced, and the lack of alpha or paired-chain data limited which features could be detected. In a later analysis, the rate of TCR association differed among HLA loci, with DRB1 alleles having the most associated TCRs and HLA-C alleles having the fewest. An earlier analysis of around 600 of the donors showed that most TCR beta V segments appeared in productive rearrangements either about 87% or about 30% of the time, which broadly matched IMGT annotations. The classifier was reported to diagnose cytomegalovirus status with high specificity and sensitivity in both the original cohort and the validation cohort. A cluster of highly shared sequence variants was judged likely to be a technical artifact of the sequencing pipeline. In a later analysis, several top co-occurrence clusters were reported to appear linked to parvovirus B19, influenza, CMV and Epstein-Barr virus. In a later genetic analysis, a missense DCLRE1C variant was associated with V-gene and J-gene trimming of TCR beta chains, and the association was replicated in an independent cohort. A later analysis found that HLA-associated TCR beta chains were more clonally expanded and had lower generation probabilities than equally common non-associated chains. In vitro tests confirmed that a few of the cytomegalovirus-associated TCR beta chains recognize cytomegalovirus antigens. Some 16 rarely observed V segments, including chromosome 9 orphons, were excluded from the earlier analysis of a few hundred of the donors because counts were too low. Immune exposure information for the cohort was limited to CMV serostatus. When HLA alleles, especially DR and DQ, strongly co-occurred, attributing TCR associations to individual alleles was difficult. A further reported finding was that TCR beta sequences accurately predicted the HLA-A and HLA-B alleles for most subjects in the first cohort. While some public TCRs were present in many individuals, most TCR sequences turned up only very rarely across donors. In a later analysis, 16,951 TCR beta sequences were associated with specific HLA alleles at a false discovery rate of 0.05. The authors suggested that the approach could potentially be generalized to other disease states and immunological phenotypes.

CDR1 and CDR2 are read off the germline V gene as KGHSH and LQKENI. At the junction V is shortened by 3 bases and J by 4 bases; bases outside the gene matches: 7. Counted from cysteine to phenylalanine, this CDR3 has 15 amino acids. This entry keeps only the CDR3 DNA: 45 bases, framed from base 1. The library relied on the immunoSEQ multiplex PCR assay. A mixture of 60 forward primers for TCR Vbeta segments and 13 reverse primers for TCR Jbeta segments was used in the multiplex PCR. The CDR3 region of rearranged TCR beta genes was amplified from genomic DNA with a multiplex PCR assay. On the Illumina HiSeq System, the amplified TCR beta libraries were sequenced as 87-base-pair reads. On the study's bioinformatics: Across the roughly 670 repertoires, a later analysis counted 80 million or so unique TCR beta chains, some 11 million of which were shared by at least two donors. Raw reads were error-corrected and collapsed into unique sequences by a nearest-neighbor algorithm in which closely related sequences were merged to remove PCR and sequencing errors. Alignment of CDR3 sequences to IMGT reference sequences was used to assign V, D and J gene segments. For a sequence to be retained, at least a six-nucleotide match to both a V gene segment and a J gene segment was required. Rearrangements were called productive when the CDR3 lacked stop codons and stayed in frame with V and J; all others were non-productive. Following IMGT convention, CDR3 was defined as the stretch from the second conserved V-encoded cysteine to the conserved J-encoded phenylalanine. Sequences without an unambiguous match to a single V gene segment were excluded from the earlier analysis of about 600 of the donors. In an earlier analysis of several hundred of the donors, a V segment was called functional when productive rearrangements were above 56.7%, and segregating when the standard deviation between donors exceeded 5%. To diagnose cytomegalovirus status from the catalog of TCR beta chain sequences, a statistical classification framework was built. In a later analysis, V and J genes were assigned by comparing TCR nucleotide sequences against IMGT/GENE-DB human TR gene sequences. A later analysis assigned CDR3 sequences and most-parsimonious VDJ recombination scenarios with the TCRdist pipeline. A later analysis defined each TCR beta chain by its CDR3 amino acid sequence plus V-gene family, and excluded reads lacking a unique V-gene family. In a later analysis, fewer than 600 highly shared, low-generation-probability nucleotide sequences were removed to address suspected cross-contamination and a sequencing artifact. In a later analysis, a clonal expansion index for each public chain was calculated from normalized within-repertoire ranks of inferred template counts. Generation probabilities in a later analysis came from a VDJ recombination model fitted to out-of-frame rearrangements, and those results were checked against IGoR. Hypergeometric tests were used in a later analysis to score TCR-TCR, TCR-HLA and TCR-CMV co-occurrence, with a repertoire-size bias correction applied to the TCR pairs. A later analysis estimated false discovery rates by permuting HLA or CMV assignments 20 times. In a later analysis, co-occurring TCRs were grouped with DBSCAN, and TCRdist sequence similarity was added when clustering was performed within HLA-allele-positive subsets. For co-occurrence clustering, repertoires with fewer than 30,000 or more than 120,000 public chains were excluded, along with several repertoires with anomalous nucleotide sharing. TCRdb re-hosts the immuneACCESS table, in-frame sequences only. Its copies lack some clones; in the studies checked, an unresolved V gene accounts for under half of them, and the cause for the rest is not known. V, J and clone size reflect that table, while D and trimming were determined from the DNA. A total of about 95,000 clones appear in this sample, about two thirds of them only once. The ten largest clonotypes hold under 8.5% of the sample.

The cohort consisted of 600 to 750 healthy bone marrow donors. All cohort members were sampled while nominally healthy, although unrecorded immune exposures were likely present. The donor was CMV seronegative and was included in the group of a few hundred seronegative cohort members. Each donor provided a peripheral blood sample, and peripheral blood mononuclear cells were used for TCR beta sequencing. The Qiagen DNeasy Blood Extraction Kit was used to extract genomic DNA from the blood cell samples. Sample: PBMCs. This receptor chain uses TRBV18 and TRBJ2-7; 9 nucleotides in the junction match TRBD1. The TCR was taken from a man between 60 and 75 years old in good health and CMV-seronegative. The bases are TGTGCCAGCTCACCGGGACAGGGAGGTTTTTACGAGCAGTACTTC. The encoded protein is CASSPGQGGFYEQYF. The full variable domain, completed from the reference TRBV18 and TRBJ2-7 proteins outside the CDR3, reads NAGVMQNPRHLVRRRGQEARLRCSPMKGHSHVYWYRQLPEEGLKFMVYLQKENIIDESGMPKERFSAEFPKEGPSILRIQQVVRGDSAAYFCASSPGQGGFYEQYFGPGTRLTVT.